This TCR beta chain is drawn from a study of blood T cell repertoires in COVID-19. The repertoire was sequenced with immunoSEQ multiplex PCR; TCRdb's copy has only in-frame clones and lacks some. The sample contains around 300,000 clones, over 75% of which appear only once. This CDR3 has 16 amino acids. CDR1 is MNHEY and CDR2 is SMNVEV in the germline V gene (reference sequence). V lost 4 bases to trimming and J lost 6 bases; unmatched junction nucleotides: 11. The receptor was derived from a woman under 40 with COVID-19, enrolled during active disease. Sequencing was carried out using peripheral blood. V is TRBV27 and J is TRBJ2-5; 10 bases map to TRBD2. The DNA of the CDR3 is TGTGCCAGCAGTTCGCCCCGAGCGGGAGGGGTAAAGACCCAGTACTTC. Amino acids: CASSSPRAGGVKTQYF.